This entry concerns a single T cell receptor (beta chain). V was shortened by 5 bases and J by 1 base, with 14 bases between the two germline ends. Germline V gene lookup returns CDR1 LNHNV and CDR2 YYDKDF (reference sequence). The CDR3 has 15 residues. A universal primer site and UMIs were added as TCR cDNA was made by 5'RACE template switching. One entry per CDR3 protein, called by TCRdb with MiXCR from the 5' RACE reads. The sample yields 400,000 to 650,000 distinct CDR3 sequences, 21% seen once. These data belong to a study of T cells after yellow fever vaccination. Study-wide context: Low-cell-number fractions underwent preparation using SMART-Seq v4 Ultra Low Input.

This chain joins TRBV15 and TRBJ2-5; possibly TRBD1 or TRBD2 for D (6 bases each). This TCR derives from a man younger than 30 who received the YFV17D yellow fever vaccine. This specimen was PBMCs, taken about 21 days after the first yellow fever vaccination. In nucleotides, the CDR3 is TGTGCCACCAGCGGAAGGGGGGACTCCCAAGAGACCCAGTACTTC. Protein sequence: CATSGRGDSQETQYF.